These 26 T cell receptor beta chains share one sample of origin, sequenced in a study of T cells in Graves' hyperthyroidism and ophthalmopathy. RNA transcripts yielded amplified TCR beta CDR3 regions. TCR CDR3 underwent first-round RT-PCR with the HTBI primer set. MiXCR was run by TCRdb on the multiplex PCR reads, yielding one entry per CDR3 protein. The sample shows approximately 400,000 distinct CDR3 sequences, approximately 14% of them seen only once. Sample: blood. The receptors were gathered from a woman aged 25 to 39 with Graves' ophthalmopathy.

V and J are TRBV5-1 and TRBJ2-2; no clear D gene. The CDR3 covers 15 residues. V lost 0 bases, J lost 2 bases, and 8 bases lay in between. Per the germline V gene, CDR1 is SGHRS and CDR2 is YFSETQ. The CDR3 sequence: CASSLGHRNTGELFF. The CDR3 region has the DNA TGCGCCAGCAGCTTGGGACACCGAAACACCGGGGAGCTGTTTTTT.

The J gene is TRBJ1-5, the V gene TRBV4-1; possibly TRBD1 for D (5 bases). The CDR3 sequence is 18 residues long. Germline values: CDR1 MGHRA, CDR2 YSYEKL. Between the trimmed V and J ends, which lost 3 bases and 2 bases, there was a span of 20 bases. The CDR3 region has the DNA TGCGCCAGCAGCCATAACATTCAGGGTATCGGAGGCAATCAGCCCCAGCATTTT. Protein sequence: CASSHNIQGIGGNQPQHF.

This clonotype was seen repeatedly, ten times or more. The rearrangement uses TRBV9 and TRBJ2-7, with D perhaps matching TRBD1 (6 bases). The CDR3 consists of 15 residues. V was shortened by 0 bases and J by 4 bases, with 14 bases between the two germline ends. CDR1 SGDLS and CDR2 YYNGEE come from the germline V gene. CDR3: CASSVEGSQGYEQYF. The CDR3 DNA reads as TGTGCCAGCAGCGTAGAGGGAAGTCAGGGGTACGAGCAGTACTTC. Variable domain in full (rest from reference TRBV9 and TRBJ2-7): DSGVTQTPKHLITATGQRVTLRCSPRSGDLSVYWYQQSLDQGLQFLIQYYNGEERAKGNILERFSAQQFPDLHSELNLSSLELGDSALYFCASSVEGSQGYEQYFGPGTRLTVT.

This rearrangement joins TRBV6-1 to TRBJ1-2, with TRBD1 as a possible D gene (5 bases). This CDR3 is 12 amino acids long. V lost 3 bases and J lost 7, with 9 bases in between. CDR1 is MNHNS and CDR2 is SASEGT in the germline V gene. The CDR3 spells CASSDGGGGYTF. Here the CDR3 DNA reads TGTGCCAGCAGTGATGGCGGGGGTGGCTACACCTTC.

This clonotype was counted ten times or more. The chain recombines TRBV7-9 with TRBJ1-1; the D is unclear. CDR1 and CDR2 (germline): SEHNR, FQNEAQ (reference sequence). The V and J ends lost 5 bases and 6 bases respectively, with 16 bases between them. The CDR3 is 14 residues long. DNA of the CDR3: TGTGCCAGCAGCACAAAAACCGTCCGTCCTGAAGCTTTCTTT. It codes for CASSTKTVRPEAFF.

Many counts were recorded for this clonotype. V is TRBV3-1 and J is TRBJ1-2; D gene uncertain. V was shortened by 1 base and J by 5 bases, with 14 bases between the two germline ends. The CDR3 consists of 15 residues. Germline V CDR1 and CDR2: LGHDT, YNNKEL (reference sequence). CDR3 amino acids: CASSQAPGSAYGYTF. The CDR3, as DNA: TGTGCCAGCAGCCAAGCTCCGGGCAGTGCATATGGCTACACCTTC.

This clonotype showed up many times. This chain joins TRBV28 and TRBJ1-2; 9 nucleotides agree with TRBD1. CDR3 length: 13 residues. Germline loops: CDR1 MDHEN, CDR2 SYDVKM. With 5 bases clipped from V and 5 bases from J, the junction kept 3 bases outside the gene matches. The CDR3 spells CASSGTGKYGYTF. DNA of the CDR3: TGTGCCAGCAGTGGGACAGGGAAGTATGGCTACACCTTC.

Ten or more counts support this clonotype. V usage is TRBV6-1 and J usage is TRBJ2-3, with TRBD2 matching 11 bases. The V and J ends lost 7 bases and 3 bases, in that order; junction bases with no gene match: 6. Germline loops: CDR1 MNHNS, CDR2 SASEGT. The CDR3 is 15 amino acids. The CDR3 loop reads CASMLAGGWTDTQYF. CDR3 bases: TGTGCCAGCATGCTAGCGGGGGGTTGGACAGATACGCAGTATTTT.

This clonotype was detected ten times or more. This rearrangement joins TRBV9 to TRBJ2-7; 10 bases line up with TRBD2. Losses at the gene ends were 0 bases for V and 6 bases for J; bases not matched to a gene: 9. Germline V gene data show CDR1 as SGDLS and CDR2 as YYNGEE. The CDR3 consists of 16 residues. CDR3 region: CASSVGSSGGAAEQYF. In DNA, the CDR3 is TGTGCCAGCAGCGTAGGAAGCAGCGGGGGGGCCGCCGAGCAGTACTTC.

This clonotype was recorded many times. J is TRBJ1-4 and V is TRBV10-3; D gene ambiguous. The CDR3 extends over 16 amino acids. V lost 4 bases, J lost 0 bases, and 12 bases lay in between. The germline V gene encodes CDR1 ENHRY and CDR2 SYGVKD. CDR3 amino acids: CAISAGGRTTNEKLFF. CDR3 coding DNA: TGTGCCATCAGTGCCGGAGGGCGGACAACTAATGAAAAACTGTTTTTT.

This clonotype was observed many times. V usage is TRBV7-2 and J usage is TRBJ1-2, with D unclear. The CDR3 is 13 residues long. Germline loops: CDR1 SGHTA, CDR2 FQGNSA. V lost 5 bases and J lost 4, with 11 bases in between. CDR3 in amino acids: CASSPIVPYGYTF. For the CDR3, the DNA is TGTGCCAGCAGCCCTATAGTTCCCTATGGCTACACCTTC.

This clonotype was seen repeatedly, ten times or more. V gene TRBV5-1 combines with J gene TRBJ1-1; D may be TRBD1 (5 bases). This CDR3 is built from 17 residues. V lost 2 bases, J lost 4 bases, and 21 bases lay in between. CDR1 is SGHRS and CDR2 is YFSETQ in the germline V gene. The CDR3 DNA is TGCGCCAGCAGCTTACCCCGGGGCACCTCGGTCGGCACTGAAGCTTTCTTT. Amino acid sequence: CASSLPRGTSVGTEAFF.

Many counts were recorded for this clonotype. The chain couples TRBV7-2 to TRBJ2-1; 10 bases map to TRBD2. Germline assignment: CDR1 SGHTA and CDR2 FQGNSA. Unmatched junction bases numbered 9, after V lost 5 bases and J lost 5 bases. This CDR3 is 16 amino acids long. DNA of the CDR3: TGTGCCAGCAGCAAAGGATGGACTAGCGGACACAATGAGCAGTTCTTC. Translating it yields CASSKGWTSGHNEQFF.

This clonotype appeared many times. J is TRBJ2-3 and V is TRBV11-2, with TRBD1 as a possible D gene (6 bases). Trimming cost V 4 bases and J 4 bases, with 15 bases left between them. The CDR3 has 15 amino acids. Germline V gives CDR1 SGHAT, CDR2 FQNNGV. CDR3 sequence: CASSSRQEIPDTQYF. The CDR3 region has the DNA TGTGCCAGCAGCTCTAGACAGGAAATCCCAGATACGCAGTATTTT.

The CDR3 DNA reads as TGCAGTGCTAGAGGGAGGGTATGGAATGAAAAACTGTTTTTT. This translates into CSARGRVWNEKLFF. The genes are TRBV20-1 and TRBJ1-4, with D unclear. CDR3 length equals 14 residues. Germline CDR1 DFQATT, CDR2 SNEGSKA (reference sequence). Trimming removed 1 base at V and 5 bases at J, with 11 bases between.

This clonotype appeared many times. The rearrangement joins TRBV12-5 to TRBJ2-3; maybe TRBD1 (6 bases). V was trimmed by 1 base and J by 1 base, leaving 12 bases between them. The CDR3 has 16 amino acids. The V gene's germline CDR1 is LGHNT and CDR2 FRNRAP. The CDR3 region is CASGLDRVGGTDTQYF. The CDR3 coding sequence is TGTGCTAGTGGTTTGGACAGGGTTGGTGGCACAGATACGCAGTATTTT.

This clonotype has more than one count but fewer than ten. The chain carries TRBV20-1 and TRBJ2-7, with no clear D. Germline CDR1 DFQATT, CDR2 SNEGSKA (reference sequence). This CDR3 has 10 amino acids. V was shortened by 3 bases and J by 3 bases, with 3 bases between the two germline ends. The CDR3 loop reads CSASHYEQYF. As DNA, the CDR3 is TGCAGTGCTAGCCACTACGAGCAGTACTTC.

The sample holds many counts of this clonotype. The chain employs TRBV11-2 and TRBJ2-3; D tentatively reads TRBD1 or TRBD2 (5 bases each). The CDR3 is made up of 15 amino acids. V was pared by 5 bases and J by 6 bases, with 18 bases between. Looked up from germline, CDR1 is SGHAT and CDR2 is FQNNGV. CDR3 coding DNA: TGTGCCAGCAGCCCAGGGACGGGGAGATGGGATACGCAGTATTTT. Protein product: CASSPGTGRWDTQYF.

Regarding this clonotype: Relative to the germline gene, one junction end is altered; a read error may explain this. This rearrangement joins TRBV15 to TRBJ1-2, with D possibly TRBD1 on 6 matching bases. The length of the CDR3 is 14 residues. Germline V CDR1 and CDR2: LNHNV, YYDKDF (reference sequence). CDR3 in amino acids: CATSRATGIDGCTF. As DNA, the CDR3 is TGTGCCACCAGCAGAGCCACAGGGATCGATGGCTGCACCTTC.

This clonotype was observed many times. V and J are TRBV11-2 and TRBJ1-1, with a weak D call TRBD1 (6 bases). Trimming removed 5 bases from V and 0 bases from J, with 25 bases in between. This CDR3 region has 19 residues. CDR1 is SGHAT and CDR2 is FQNNGV in the germline V gene. CDR3 sequence (DNA): TGTGCCAGCAGCAGCATGGGACATGAGAGGACGGGGATGAACACTGAAGCTTTCTTT. Its protein product is CASSSMGHERTGMNTEAFF.

This clonotype was seen ten or more times. The chain joins TRBV20-1 to TRBJ2-5, with 9 bases matching TRBD2. The CDR3 loop spans 16 amino acids. J was trimmed by 2 bases and V by 4 bases; bases with no gene match: 11. Germline CDR1 DFQATT, CDR2 SNEGSKA (reference sequence). The CDR3 nucleotides are TGCAGTGCTATAGACGGGCGGGGGGGCCAACAAGAGACCCAGTACTTC. Encoded protein: CSAIDGRGGQQETQYF.

This clonotype was picked up many times. This chain links TRBV24-1 with TRBJ2-7; D may match TRBD1 or TRBD2 (5 bases each). This CDR3 is 15 amino acids long. From germline, CDR1 is KGHDR and CDR2 SFDVKD. V was clipped by 3 bases and J by 2 bases, with 13 bases between them. CDR3 amino acids: CATSDGGQAPYEQYF. The CDR3, as DNA: TGTGCCACCAGTGATGGGGGTCAGGCCCCCTACGAGCAGTACTTC.

The chain has TRBV20-1 and TRBJ2-3, with 12 nucleotides matching TRBD2. Germline V gene lookup returns CDR1 DFQATT and CDR2 SNEGSKA (reference sequence). The CDR3 contains 17 residues. J was trimmed by 4 bases and V by 5 bases; bases with no gene match: 13. The CDR3 loop is CSASSLGGLAGADTQYF. The CDR3 region has the DNA TGCAGTGCTTCCTCTCTGGGGGGACTAGCGGGCGCAGATACGCAGTATTTT.

This clonotype was seen at least ten times. The rearrangement links TRBV20-1 to TRBJ1-5, with D perhaps TRBD1 (6 bases). The CDR3 has 13 residues. V lost 5 bases to trimming and J lost 3 bases, with 11 bases between them. Germline V gene data show CDR1 as DFQATT and CDR2 as SNEGSKA (reference sequence). In DNA form, the CDR3 reads TGCAGTGCTCAAGACAGGTACAATCAGCCCCAGCATTTT. It yields the protein CSAQDRYNQPQHF.

This clonotype was seen at least ten times. The rearrangement joins TRBV6-1 to TRBJ2-7; either TRBD1 or TRBD2 may fit D (5 bases each). The CDR3 runs 16 residues. V was pared by 5 bases and J by 3 bases, with 20 bases between. Germline values: CDR1 MNHNS, CDR2 SASEGT. DNA of the CDR3: TGTGCCAGCAGTAAATACAGCCGGGACGAGGACTACGAGCAGTACTTC. Its protein is CASSKYSRDEDYEQYF.

This clonotype has at least ten counts. J is TRBJ1-1 and V is TRBV11-1, with D unclear. This CDR3 is built from 13 residues. CDR1 is SGHAT, CDR2 FQDESV, per germline (reference sequence). Deletions cut 2 bases from V and 4 bases from J, with 8 bases between. In DNA form, the CDR3 reads TGTGCCAGCAGCTTAATTTCTGGCACTGAAGCTTTCTTT. Translating gives CASSLISGTEAFF.